This T cell receptor (beta chain) was documented in a study of blood T cells in healthy people across ages. Whole-study findings and limits: The recorded TCR beta diversity per million T cells decreased in a roughly linear manner with age.

Each donor supplied roughly 9 milliliters of peripheral blood. On this clonotype itself: Its antigen is unknown.

The V and J ends lost 0 bases and 5 bases respectively, with 7 bases between them. This CDR3 has 13 residues. Alongside a J-beta primer mix, a sample-barcoded 5' primer served in a second PCR lasting about 7 to 12 cycles. TCRdb reprocessed the 5' RACE reads with MiXCR, giving one entry per CDR3 protein. This table holds 700,000 to 950,000 distinct CDR3 sequences, roughly 47% found once. J is TRBJ1-2 and V is TRBV12-3 or TRBV12-4; D is unresolved. The sample taken for sequencing was blood. The clonotype was recovered from a woman aged 60 to 75 in good health. CDR3 DNA sequence: TGTGCCAGCAGTTTAGCGCGCGGGTATGGCTACACCTTC. Protein product: CASSLARGYGYTF.